This T cell receptor (beta chain) derives from a study of blood T cell repertoires in COVID-19. There are 15 residues in the CDR3. Germline V gene lookup returns CDR1 MGHDK and CDR2 SYGVNS. Trimming removed 7 bases from V and 0 bases from J, with 14 bases in between. Generated by immunoSEQ multiplex PCR, the TCRdb table keeps only in-frame clones and is missing some. The sample shows 30,000 or so clones, roughly four fifths of them seen only once. Sequencing used peripheral blood. The chain is built from TRBV25-1 and TRBJ2-3, with D possibly being TRBD2 (7 bases). The sequence was collected from a man at least 80 years old with active or convalescent COVID-19. CDR3 in amino acids: CASKWGGGSTDTQYF. In DNA form, the CDR3 reads TGTGCCAGCAAATGGGGGGGCGGGAGCACAGATACGCAGTATTTT.